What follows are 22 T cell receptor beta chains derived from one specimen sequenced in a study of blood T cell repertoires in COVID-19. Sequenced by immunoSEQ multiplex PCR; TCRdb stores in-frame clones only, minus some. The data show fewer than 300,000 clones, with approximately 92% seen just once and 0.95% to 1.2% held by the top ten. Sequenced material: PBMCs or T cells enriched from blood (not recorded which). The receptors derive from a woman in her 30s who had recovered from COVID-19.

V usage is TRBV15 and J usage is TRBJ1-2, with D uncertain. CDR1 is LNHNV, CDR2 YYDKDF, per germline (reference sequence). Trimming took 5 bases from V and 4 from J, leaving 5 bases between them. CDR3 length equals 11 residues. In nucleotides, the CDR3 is TGTGCCACCAGCGAGGGCTATGGCTACACCTTC. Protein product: CATSEGYGYTF.

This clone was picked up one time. CDR3 DNA sequence: TGTGCCAGCAGCCAAGTAAACAGGGGGGCGGGCTACACCTTC. As protein: CASSQVNRGAGYTF. This chain uses TRBV4-2 with TRBJ1-2; 8 nucleotides match TRBD1. Germline CDR1 and CDR2: LGHNA and YNFKEQ. The CDR3 is 14 residues long. Trimming at V came to 1 base and at J to 8 bases, leaving 6 bases not matched to a gene.

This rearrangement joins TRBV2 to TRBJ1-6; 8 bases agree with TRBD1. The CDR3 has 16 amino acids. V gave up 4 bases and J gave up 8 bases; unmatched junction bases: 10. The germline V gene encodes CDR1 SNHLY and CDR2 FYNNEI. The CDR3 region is CASSGGQGIGHSPLHF. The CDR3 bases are TGTGCCAGCAGTGGAGGACAGGGAATAGGGCATTCACCCCTCCACTTT.

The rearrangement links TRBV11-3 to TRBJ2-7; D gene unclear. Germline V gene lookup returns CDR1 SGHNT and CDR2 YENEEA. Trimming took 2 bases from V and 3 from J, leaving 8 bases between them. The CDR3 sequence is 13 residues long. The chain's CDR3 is CASSLHVSYEQYF. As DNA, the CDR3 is TGTGCCAGCAGCTTACATGTCAGCTACGAGCAGTACTTC.

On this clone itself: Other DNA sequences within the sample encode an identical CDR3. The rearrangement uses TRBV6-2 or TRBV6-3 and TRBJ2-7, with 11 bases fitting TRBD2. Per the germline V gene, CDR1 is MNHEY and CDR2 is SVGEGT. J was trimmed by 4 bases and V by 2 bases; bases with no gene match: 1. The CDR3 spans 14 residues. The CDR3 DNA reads TGTGCCAGCAGTTACACTAGCGGGAGTTACGAGCAGTACTTC. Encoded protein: CASSYTSGSYEQYF.

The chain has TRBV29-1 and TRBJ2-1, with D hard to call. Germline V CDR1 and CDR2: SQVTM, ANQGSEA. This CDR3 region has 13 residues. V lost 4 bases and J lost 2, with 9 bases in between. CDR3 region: CSVGQATYNEQFF. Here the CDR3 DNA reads TGCAGCGTTGGGCAGGCGACCTACAATGAGCAGTTCTTC.

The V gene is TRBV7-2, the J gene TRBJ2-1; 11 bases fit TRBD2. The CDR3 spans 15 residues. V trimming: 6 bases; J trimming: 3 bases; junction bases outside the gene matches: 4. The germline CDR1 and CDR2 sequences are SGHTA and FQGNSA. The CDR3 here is CASRGGLAVYNEQFF. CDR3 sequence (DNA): TGTGCCAGCAGGGGGGGACTAGCGGTCTACAATGAGCAGTTCTTC.

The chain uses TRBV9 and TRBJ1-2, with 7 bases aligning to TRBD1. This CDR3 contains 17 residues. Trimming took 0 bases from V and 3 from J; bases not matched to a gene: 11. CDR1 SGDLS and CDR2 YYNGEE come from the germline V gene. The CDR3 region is CASSVDRVWQGDYGYTF. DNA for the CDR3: TGTGCCAGCAGCGTAGATCGGGTCTGGCAGGGGGACTATGGCTACACCTTC. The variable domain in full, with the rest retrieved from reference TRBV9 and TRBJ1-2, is DSGVTQTPKHLITATGQRVTLRCSPRSGDLSVYWYQQSLDQGLQFLIQYYNGEERAKGNILERFSAQQFPDLHSELNLSSLELGDSALYFCASSVDRVWQGDYGYTFGSGTRLTVV.

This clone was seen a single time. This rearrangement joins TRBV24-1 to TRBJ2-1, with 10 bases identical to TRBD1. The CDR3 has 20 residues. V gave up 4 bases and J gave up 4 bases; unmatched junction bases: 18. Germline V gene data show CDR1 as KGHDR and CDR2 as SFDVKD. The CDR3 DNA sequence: TGTGCCACCAGTGACTCCGGGACAGGGGCTCCAAACGAAATATACAATGAGCAGTTCTTC. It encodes CATSDSGTGAPNEIYNEQFF.

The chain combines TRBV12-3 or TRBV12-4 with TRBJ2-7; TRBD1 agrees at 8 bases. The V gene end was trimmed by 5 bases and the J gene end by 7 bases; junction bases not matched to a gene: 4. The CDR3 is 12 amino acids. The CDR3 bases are TGTGCCAGCAGTAGGACAGGGTGGGAGCAGTACTTC. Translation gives CASSRTGWEQYF.

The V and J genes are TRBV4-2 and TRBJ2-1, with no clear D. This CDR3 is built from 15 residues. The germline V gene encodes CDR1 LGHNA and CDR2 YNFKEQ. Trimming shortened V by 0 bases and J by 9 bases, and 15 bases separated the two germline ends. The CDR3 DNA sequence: TGTGCCAGCAGCCAAGATAGGCCTAGAATTAGTGAGCAGTTCTTC. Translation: CASSQDRPRISEQFF.

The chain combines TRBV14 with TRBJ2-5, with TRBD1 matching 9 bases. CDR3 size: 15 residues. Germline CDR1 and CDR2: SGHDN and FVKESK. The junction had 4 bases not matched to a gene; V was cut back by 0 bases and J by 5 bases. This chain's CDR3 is CASSQEQGAWETQYF. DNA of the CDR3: TGTGCCAGCAGCCAAGAACAGGGGGCATGGGAGACCCAGTACTTC.

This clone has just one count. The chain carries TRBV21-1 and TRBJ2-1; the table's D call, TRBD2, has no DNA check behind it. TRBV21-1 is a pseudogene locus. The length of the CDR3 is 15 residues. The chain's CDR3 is CASRFGPAGDNEQFF. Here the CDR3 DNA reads TGTGCCAGCAGATTTGGCCCAGCGGGGGACAATGAGCAGTTCTTC.

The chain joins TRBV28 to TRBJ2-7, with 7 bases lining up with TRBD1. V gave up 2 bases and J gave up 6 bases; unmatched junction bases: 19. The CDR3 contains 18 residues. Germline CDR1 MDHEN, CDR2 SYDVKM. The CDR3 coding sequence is TGTGCCAGCAGTTTAACTAGGGGGCCTTTTGGCAGGGGTGGCGAGCAGTACTTC. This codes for CASSLTRGPFGRGGEQYF. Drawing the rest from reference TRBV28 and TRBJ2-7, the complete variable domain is DVKVTQSSRYLVKRTGEKVFLECVQDMDHENMFWYRQDPGLGLRLIYFSYDVKMKEKGDIPEGYSVSREKKERFSLILESASTNQTSMYLCASSLTRGPFGRGGEQYFGPGTRLTVT.

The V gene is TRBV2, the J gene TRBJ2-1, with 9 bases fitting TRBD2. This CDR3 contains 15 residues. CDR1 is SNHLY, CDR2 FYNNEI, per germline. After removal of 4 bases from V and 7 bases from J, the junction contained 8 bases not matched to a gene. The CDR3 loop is CASSVVREGGNEQFF. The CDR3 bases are TGTGCCAGCAGTGTAGTGCGGGAGGGTGGAAATGAGCAGTTCTTC.

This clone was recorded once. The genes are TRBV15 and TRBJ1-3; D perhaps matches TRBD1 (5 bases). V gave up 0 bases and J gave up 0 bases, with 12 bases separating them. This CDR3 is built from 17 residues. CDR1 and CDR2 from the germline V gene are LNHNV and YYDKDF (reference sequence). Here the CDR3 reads CATSRDLPGVSGNTIYF. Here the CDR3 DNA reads TGTGCCACCAGCAGAGATCTGCCGGGGGTCTCTGGAAACACCATATATTTT.

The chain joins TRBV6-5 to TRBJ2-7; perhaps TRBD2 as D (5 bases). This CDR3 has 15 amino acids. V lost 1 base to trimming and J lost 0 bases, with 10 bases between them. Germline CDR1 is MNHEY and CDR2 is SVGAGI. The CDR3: CASSYFSADSYEQYF. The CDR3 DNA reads TGTGCCAGCAGTTACTTTTCAGCGGACTCCTACGAGCAGTACTTC.

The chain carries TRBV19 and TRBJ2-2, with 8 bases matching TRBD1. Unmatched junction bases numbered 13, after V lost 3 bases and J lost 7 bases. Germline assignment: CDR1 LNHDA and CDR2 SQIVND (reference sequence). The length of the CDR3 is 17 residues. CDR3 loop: CASSILPGGPGNGELFF. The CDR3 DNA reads TGTGCCAGTAGTATCCTTCCAGGGGGCCCCGGTAACGGGGAGCTGTTTTTT.

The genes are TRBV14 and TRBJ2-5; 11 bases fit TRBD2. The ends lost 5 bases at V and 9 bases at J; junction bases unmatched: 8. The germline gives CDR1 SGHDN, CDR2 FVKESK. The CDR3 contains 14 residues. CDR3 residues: CASSSQLAGDPQYF. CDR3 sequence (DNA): TGTGCCAGCAGCTCCCAACTAGCGGGAGATCCCCAGTACTTC.

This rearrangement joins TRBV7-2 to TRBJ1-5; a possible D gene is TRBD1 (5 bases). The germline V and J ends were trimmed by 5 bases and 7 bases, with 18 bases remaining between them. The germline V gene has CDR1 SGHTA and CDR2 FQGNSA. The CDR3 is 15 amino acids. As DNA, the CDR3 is TGTGCCAGCAGCGTCCAGGGAGGGGTGGGGCAGCCCCAGCATTTT. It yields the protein CASSVQGGVGQPQHF.

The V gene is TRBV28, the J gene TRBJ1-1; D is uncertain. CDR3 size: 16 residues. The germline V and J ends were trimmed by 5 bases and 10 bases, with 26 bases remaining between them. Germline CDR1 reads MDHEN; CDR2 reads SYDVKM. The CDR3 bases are TGTGCCAGCAGTCCTTTCCCCAGACAACCCAATCTGGGAGCTTTCTTT. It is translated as CASSPFPRQPNLGAFF.

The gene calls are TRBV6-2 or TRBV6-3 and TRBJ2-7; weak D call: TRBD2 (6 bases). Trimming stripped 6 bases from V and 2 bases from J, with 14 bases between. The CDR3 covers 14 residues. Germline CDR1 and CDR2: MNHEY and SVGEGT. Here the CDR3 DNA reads TGTGCCAGCAGCCGGGACTGGGGTACCTACGAGCAGTACTTC. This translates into CASSRDWGTYEQYF.